The following is a T cell receptor (beta chain) sequence with its context. Its cognate antigen is unknown. The source of the sample is a study of PD-1 blockade in classical Hodgkin lymphoma. For the study at large: Patients had nivolumab dosed at 3 mg/kg, delivered intravenously every 2 weeks.

Study observations and caveats: When set against healthy donors, newly diagnosed patients were reported to show lower baseline TCR diversity.

The patients all showed relapse after autologous stem cell transplantation, while their brentuximab vedotin exposure varied. Trimming took 8 bases from V and 4 from J, leaving 9 bases between them. Germline V gives CDR1 MGHDK, CDR2 SYGVNS. The CDR3 contains 12 residues. Profiling relied on immunoSEQ multiplex PCR, and the TCRdb table lists in-frame clones only, not all of them. The sample yields around 45,000 clones, about 72% seen once. The source of this sequence is a human donor with classical Hodgkin lymphoma. The material sequenced was peripheral blood mononuclear cells (PBMCs), taken at baseline. V is TRBV25-1 and J is TRBJ1-5, with D perhaps TRBD1 (5 bases). CDR3 nucleotides: TGTGCCAGCCGTTGGGGGAATCAGCCCCAGCATTTT. Its translation: CASRWGNQPQHF.